The source of this T cell receptor beta chain is a study of tumor-infiltrating lymphocytes in primary liver carcinoma (TCRdb year 2017). For the study in its entirety: Of the five patients, three men and two women aged 30 to 69 years, four had hepatocellular carcinoma and one had combined HCC and intrahepatic cholangiocarcinoma. Roughly 3.5 to 7.13 million productive TCRbeta reads were obtained per sample, and no significant difference in read depth was found between tissue types. Technical replicate repertoires showed high reproducibility, with mean shared-clone rates about 0.92 and correlation coefficients above 0.95. The study combined TCRbeta repertoire sequencing, expression microarrays and whole-exome sequencing across five regions of each liver tumor, with adjacent normal tissue and blood. A total of 35 specimens from 5 patients underwent TCRbeta repertoire sequencing, comprising roughly 25 tumor regions, 5 adjacent noncancerous liver tissues and 5 peripheral blood samples. The five patients had tumors of stage T1-T3 N0M0, with maximum diameters ranging from 4.2 to 10 cm. Agilent mRNA microarray profiling was performed on the 20 to 25 tumor region samples to relate TCRbeta repertoire diversity to the local molecular phenotype.

Here is what the overall study found, with its caveats: Compared with blood, tumors had a significantly larger share of the repertoire taken up by the top 250 clones (p = 0.039). Since the samples were bulk and unsorted, there was no way to compare CD4+ and CD8+ T cell repertoires. Pairs of tumor regions showed greater repertoire overlap (mean 36%) than tumor-adjacent pairs (about 17%) or tumor-blood pairs (roughly 15%), which is consistent with antigen-driven expansion. Only 4 or 5 patients were included in the study, and the authors note that the findings should be validated in a larger study. Only about 7-24% of top clones were present in all five regions of a tumor, suggesting spatial heterogeneity of tumor-infiltrating T cells. Because sequencing covered only the TCR beta chain and unpaired alpha chains were not captured, true repertoire diversity is likely underestimated.

Total RNA and DNA were co-extracted without cell sorting from approximately 20-30 mg of bulk tissue using the AllPrep DNA/RNA mini kit. Between November 2015 and 2016, a handful of patients in China with histopathologically diagnosed primary liver carcinoma had surgical resection. Patients had chronic HBV infection and were treatment-naive at sampling. Each tumor was sampled at five spatially separated regions: the tumor centre plus the superior, inferior, left-lateral and right-lateral poles. Histology showed that every tumor sample contained more than 75% viable tumor cells. Fresh tumor and adjacent tissue pieces were bisected, with one half stored in RNAlater at -80 degrees C and the other half sent for histology. Points on this clonotype: Its binding antigen is unknown. No base qualities exist here, and no much larger clone lies one base off it.

A constant-region primer and ProtoScript II reverse transcriptase were used to reverse-transcribe TCRbeta-specific cDNA from about 530 ng total RNA. Three nested multiplex PCR rounds, following a slightly modified ARM-PCR procedure, were used to build the TCRbeta libraries. A final 25-cycle PCR with Deep VentR polymerase added sample barcodes and Illumina adapters. Before sequencing, amplicons between 200 and 500 bp were purified from gel using a QIAquick gel extraction kit. The TCRbeta amplicons were sequenced with 250-bp paired-end reads on an Illumina HiSeq 2500. The study's processing was this. Trimmomatic v0.33 was used to quality-trim the reads, and FLASH v1.2.11 was used to merge paired reads so that full CDR3 sequences could be recovered. V, D and J germline segments were assigned to the rearranged TCRbeta sequences by MiGEC v1.2.1b. Clonotype statistics and Shannon-Wiener diversity indices were calculated with VDJtools v1.0.0. Except for diversity analysis, only each sample's 250 most abundant clonotypes were used in subsequent analyses to reduce sampling bias. Clones were called with MiXCR by TCRdb after fastp trimmed the public reads at Q25, and only in-frame beta chains were retained. CDR3 protein duplicates are merged, each entry listing the most common genes and DNA. The V and J calls were not made by the authors but by TCRdb's processing. This sample gives 84,000 or so distinct CDR3 sequences in total; 72% of them show up just once. The biggest ten clones account for 15% to 20% of the sample.

The TCR originated in a man aged 40-49 years with primary liver carcinoma and hepatitis B virus infection. Sequences were obtained from liver tumor tissue from sampling region 1. Sample cell subset or site, as interpreted from the label and publication: tumor region T1, superior pole.

The DNA is as follows: TGCGCCAGCAGCTGGGGGCTAGTGGGCCAACAAGAGACCCAGTACTTC. This gives the protein CASSWGLVGQQETQYF. The V and J segments used are TRBV5-1 and TRBJ2-5; perhaps TRBD1 is the D gene, with 6 bases matching. The CDR3, from cysteine to phenylalanine, totals 16 residues. The sequence is cut down to CDR3 DNA, 48 bases in frame from base 1. The germline V gene yields SGHRS for CDR1 and YFSETQ for CDR2. Between the V and J ends, shortened by 3 bases and 2 bases respectively, the junction contains 17 bases.